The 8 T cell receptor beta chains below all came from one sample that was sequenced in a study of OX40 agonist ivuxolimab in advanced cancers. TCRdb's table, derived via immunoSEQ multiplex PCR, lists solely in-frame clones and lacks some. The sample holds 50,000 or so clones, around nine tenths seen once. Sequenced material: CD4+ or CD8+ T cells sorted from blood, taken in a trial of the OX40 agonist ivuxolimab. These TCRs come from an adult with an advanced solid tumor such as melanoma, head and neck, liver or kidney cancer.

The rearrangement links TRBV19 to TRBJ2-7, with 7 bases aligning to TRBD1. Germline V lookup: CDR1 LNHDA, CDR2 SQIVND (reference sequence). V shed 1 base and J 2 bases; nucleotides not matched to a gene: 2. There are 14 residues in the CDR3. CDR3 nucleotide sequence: TGTGCCAGTAGTATAGCCGGGACAGCCTACGAGCAGTACTTC. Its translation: CASSIAGTAYEQYF.

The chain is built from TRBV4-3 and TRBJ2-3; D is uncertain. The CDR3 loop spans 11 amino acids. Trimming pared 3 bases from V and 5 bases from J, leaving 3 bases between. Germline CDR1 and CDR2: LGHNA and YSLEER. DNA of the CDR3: TGCGCCAGCAGCCACGTAGATACGCAGTATTTT. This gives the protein CASSHVDTQYF.

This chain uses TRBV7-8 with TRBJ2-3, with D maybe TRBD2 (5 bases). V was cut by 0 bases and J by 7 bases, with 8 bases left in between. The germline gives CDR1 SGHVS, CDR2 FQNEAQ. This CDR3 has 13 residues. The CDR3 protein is CASSLADYYTQYF. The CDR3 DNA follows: TGTGCCAGCAGCTTAGCTGACTATTATACGCAGTATTTT. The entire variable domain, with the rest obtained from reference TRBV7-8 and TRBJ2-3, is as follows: GAGVSQSPRYKVAKRGQDVALRCDPISGHVSLFWYQQALGQGPEFLTYFQNEAQLDKSGLPSDRFFAERPEGSVSTLKIQRTQQEDSAVYLCASSLADYYTQYFGPGTRLTVL.

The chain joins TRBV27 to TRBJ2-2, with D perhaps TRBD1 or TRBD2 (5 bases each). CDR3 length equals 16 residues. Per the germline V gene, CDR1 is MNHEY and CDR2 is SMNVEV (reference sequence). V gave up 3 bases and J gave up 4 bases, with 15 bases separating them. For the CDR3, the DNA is TGTGCCAGCAGTTTTGGGACGGCCCCGGGCACCGGGGAGCTGTTTTTT. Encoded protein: CASSFGTAPGTGELFF.

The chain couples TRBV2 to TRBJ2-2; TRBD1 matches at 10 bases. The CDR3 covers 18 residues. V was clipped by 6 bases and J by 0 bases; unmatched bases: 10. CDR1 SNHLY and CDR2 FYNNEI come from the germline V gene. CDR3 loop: CASRLTGGVSPNTGELFF. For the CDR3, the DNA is TGTGCCAGCAGACTGACAGGGGGCGTATCACCGAACACCGGGGAGCTGTTTTTT.

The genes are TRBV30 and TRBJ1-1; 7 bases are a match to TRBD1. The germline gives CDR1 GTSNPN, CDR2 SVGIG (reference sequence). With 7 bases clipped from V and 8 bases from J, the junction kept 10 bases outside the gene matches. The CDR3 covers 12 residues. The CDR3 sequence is CASVQGGPEAFF. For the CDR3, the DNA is TGTGCCTCGGTCCAGGGGGGTCCCGAAGCTTTCTTT.

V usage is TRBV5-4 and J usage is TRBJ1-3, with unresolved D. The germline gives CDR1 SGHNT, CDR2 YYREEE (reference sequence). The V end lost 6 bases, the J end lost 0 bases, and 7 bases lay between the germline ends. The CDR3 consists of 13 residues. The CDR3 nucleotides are TGTGCCAGCAAGGAGGACTCTGGAAACACCATATATTTT. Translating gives CASKEDSGNTIYF.

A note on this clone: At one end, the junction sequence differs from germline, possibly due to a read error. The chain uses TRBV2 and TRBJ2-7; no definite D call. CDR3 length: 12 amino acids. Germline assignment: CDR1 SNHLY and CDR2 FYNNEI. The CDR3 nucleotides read TGTGCCAGCAGTGAAGGCCGTTACGAGCTGTACTTC. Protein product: CASSEGRYELYF.